One sample yielded the 14 T cell receptor beta chains listed below, sequenced in a study of shared clonotypes between healthy human individuals (TCRdb year 2020). Library preparation employed the immunoSEQ multiplex PCR assay. TCRdb stores this immuneACCESS table with in-frame sequences only. Part of the clones is absent; in the studies checked, under half of the shortfall reflects unresolved V genes, and no reason is known for the rest. The sample data list under 2.5 million clones, and roughly 90% of these were observed just once. The top ten constitute approximately 0.4% of the sample. The sequenced sample consisted of naive CD4+ T cells from PBMCs. This specimen's cell subset or site label, per the study, means: CD45RA+ positively selected. The receptors were gathered from a young man in good health. Some clones in this sample may be carry-over from other donors' samples.

V gene TRBV7-2 combines with J gene TRBJ1-5, with D uncertain. With 4 bases removed from V and 3 bases from J, the gap between germline ends came to 13 bases. Germline V lookup: CDR1 SGHTA, CDR2 FQGNSA. CDR3 length: 15 residues. CDR3 bases: TGTGCCAGCAGCTATGCCGCCAGCGCCAATCAGCCCCAGCATTTT. It specifies CASSYAASANQPQHF.

This clone was detected only a few times. The chain combines TRBV5-4 with TRBJ1-5; D gene uncertain. The CDR3 totals 13 residues. Germline lookup yields CDR1 SGHNT and CDR2 YYREEE (reference sequence). The germline V and J ends were trimmed by 5 bases and 3 bases, with 9 bases remaining between them. The CDR3 loop reads CASSNGFNQPQHF. The CDR3 coding sequence is TGTGCCAGCAGTAACGGGTTCAATCAGCCCCAGCATTTT.

As to this clone: Other DNA sequences within the sample encode an identical CDR3. CDR3 bases: TGTGCCAGCTCACCGGGGGCGGCTAATGAAAAACTGTTTTTT. This gives the protein CASSPGAANEKLFF. This chain connects TRBV18 to TRBJ1-4; D is possibly TRBD1 (6 bases). Germline V gene sequence: CDR1 KGHSH, CDR2 LQKENI. The CDR3 extends over 14 amino acids. V was trimmed by 3 bases and J by 3 bases, leaving 8 bases between them.

This sequence joins TRBV28 and TRBJ2-3; TRBD2 matches at 11 bases. V lost 6 bases and J lost 5; bases outside the gene matches: 10. The germline V gene encodes CDR1 MDHEN and CDR2 SYDVKM. The CDR3 is 16 amino acids. The CDR3 DNA reads TGTGCCAGCAGCTCAGCCGCTAGCGGGAGGCAAGATACGCAGTATTTT. Encoded protein: CASSSAASGRQDTQYF.

This clone was seen once. The rearrangement joins TRBV5-8 to TRBJ1-1; no reliable D call. From germline, CDR1 is SGHTS and CDR2 YDEGEE. CDR3 size: 13 residues. V shed 2 bases and J shed 0 bases, with 5 bases lying between them. The CDR3 loop is CASSFGLNTEAFF. The DNA for the CDR3 is TGTGCCAGCAGCTTTGGGCTGAACACTGAAGCTTTCTTT. Complete variable domain (other parts from reference TRBV5-8 and TRBJ1-1): EAGVTQSPTHLIKTRGQQATLRCSPISGHTSVYWYQQALGLGLQFLLWYDEGEERNRGNFPPRFSGRQFPNYSSELNVNALELEDSALYLCASSFGLNTEAFFGQGTRLTVV.

The genes are TRBV4-1 and TRBJ2-2; possibly TRBD2 for D (5 bases). V gave up 8 bases and J gave up 6 bases, with 19 bases separating them. Germline V gene lookup returns CDR1 MGHRA and CDR2 YSYEKL. This CDR3 contains 15 residues. The CDR3 DNA reads TGCGCCAGCTTCAGCGGACCCGTCGGGGCCGGGGAGCTGTTTTTT. It encodes CASFSGPVGAGELFF.

The chain combines TRBV6-1 with TRBJ1-1; D unclear. Germline assignment: CDR1 MNHNS and CDR2 SASEGT. Trimming pared 2 bases from V and 14 bases from J, leaving 18 bases between. The CDR3 is made up of 13 amino acids. The CDR3 protein is CASSESSPGLIFF. The CDR3, as DNA: TGTGCCAGCAGTGAATCGTCCCCGGGTCTAATCTTCTTT.

In DNA form, the CDR3 reads TGTGCCAGCAGCCTACGACAAAATGAAGCTTTCTTT. Protein sequence: CASSLRQNEAFF. J is TRBJ1-1 and V is TRBV11-2; D uncertain. The CDR3 spans 12 residues. V lost 5 bases to trimming and J lost 7 bases, with 11 bases between them. Germline CDR1 SGHAT, CDR2 FQNNGV.

The rearrangement joins TRBV15 to TRBJ2-1; D call uncertain. CDR1 and CDR2 from the germline V gene are LNHNV and YYDKDF (reference sequence). V was pared by 1 base and J by 7 bases, with 8 bases between. The CDR3 contains 13 residues. The DNA of the CDR3 is TGTGCCACCAGCAGAGTTTTACGAAATGAGCAGTTCTTC. Its protein product is CATSRVLRNEQFF.

This chain links TRBV5-1 with TRBJ2-2, with a possible D match to TRBD2 (6 bases). Germline V gene sequence: CDR1 SGHRS, CDR2 YFSETQ. The length of the CDR3 is 14 residues. Trimming took off 3 bases at V and 4 bases at J, with 10 bases between the two ends. The CDR3, as DNA: TGCGCCAGCAGCTGGGGGGACCCCACCGGGGAGCTGTTTTTT. Its protein is CASSWGDPTGELFF.

This chain uses TRBV30 with TRBJ2-1; D gene uncertain. The CDR3 covers 13 residues. Trimming took off 0 bases at V and 12 bases at J, with 15 bases between the two ends. Germline CDR1 and CDR2: GTSNPN and SVGIG (reference sequence). CDR3 sequence: CAWSVLSSLSQFF. The DNA for the CDR3 is TGTGCCTGGAGTGTACTTAGCTCTCTGTCGCAGTTCTTC.

The rearrangement joins TRBV9 to TRBJ2-4; 11 bases fit TRBD1. The CDR3 has 14 residues. CDR1 is SGDLS and CDR2 is YYNGEE in the germline V gene. V shed 3 bases, J shed 14 bases, and the junction held 10 bases outside the gene matches. The CDR3 DNA reads TGTGCCAGCAGCGCGGACAGGGGGCCACGTGGGAAGTACTTC. Translation: CASSADRGPRGKYF.

V gene TRBV10-3 combines with J gene TRBJ2-5; D not certain. The V end was cut by 4 bases, the J end by 5 bases, with 11 bases between. The CDR3 loop spans 13 amino acids. The V gene's germline CDR1 is ENHRY and CDR2 SYGVKD. The DNA of the CDR3 is TGTGCCATCAGTGGGGATGGGCCCGAGACCCAGTACTTC. Translated, it gives CAISGDGPETQYF.

Points on this clone: The sample carries other DNA sequences with the same CDR3. The J gene is TRBJ2-5, the V gene TRBV18; D remains ambiguous. The germline V gene has CDR1 KGHSH and CDR2 LQKENI. The CDR3 spans 13 residues. With 3 bases removed from V and 5 bases from J, the gap between germline ends came to 10 bases. The CDR3 protein is CASSPRSEETQYF. The CDR3, as DNA: TGTGCCAGCTCACCCCGGAGCGAGGAGACCCAGTACTTC. The variable domain in full, with the rest retrieved from reference TRBV18 and TRBJ2-5, is NAGVMQNPRHLVRRRGQEARLRCSPMKGHSHVYWYRQLPEEGLKFMVYLQKENIIDESGMPKERFSAEFPKEGPSILRIQQVVRGDSAAYFCASSPRSEETQYFGPGTRLLVL.